Listed here are 4 T cell receptor beta chains from one sample, sequenced in a study of radiation and T cells in renal cell carcinoma (dated by TCRdb to about 2020). Per the publication, the time point label means: baseline pretreatment blood. The label giving this sample's treatment or condition can be read as: 15 Gy SBRT to primary tumor, nephrectomy 4 weeks later. Library method: the immunoSEQ multiplex PCR assay. The table comes from immuneACCESS by way of TCRdb, which keeps in-frame sequences with V and J called. Part of the clones is missing from these tables; in studies checked, under half for an unresolved V gene and the rest for unknown reasons. In all, the sample holds about 130,000 clones, and roughly 80% of those were seen once. Clones ranked in the top ten supply about 3% of the sample. The sequences come from blood, collected from a patient whose treatment included radiotherapy and nephrectomy. The receptors here all came from a woman aged 55-69 years with renal cell carcinoma.

The chain is built from TRBV27 and TRBJ1-5; TRBD1 is a possible D gene (6 bases). The CDR3 is 15 amino acids. Germline V gene sequence: CDR1 MNHEY, CDR2 SMNVEV (reference sequence). Trimming left V 6 bases short and J 4 bases short, with 16 bases between. CDR3 residues: CASRFRGAMNQPQHF. CDR3 DNA: TGTGCCAGCAGATTCAGGGGTGCCATGAATCAGCCCCAGCATTTT.

The chain employs TRBV10-3 and TRBJ1-1; 8 bases align to TRBD1. CDR3 size: 16 residues. CDR1 ENHRY and CDR2 SYGVKD come from the germline V gene. Germline trimming cut 2 bases from V and 4 bases from J; bases unmatched to any gene: 9. The DNA for the CDR3 is TGTGCCATCAGTGAGCAGCCAGGGGGCGCGGGCACTGAAGCTTTCTTT. Residues: CAISEQPGGAGTEAFF.

This chain uses TRBV4-2 with TRBJ2-7, with 7 bases matching TRBD2. This CDR3 comprises 16 residues. V shed 0 bases, J shed 7 bases, and the junction held 12 bases outside the gene matches. Germline-derived CDR1 and CDR2 are LGHNA and YNFKEQ. DNA for the CDR3: TGTGCCAGCAGCCAAGAAGGGACTACCTTATCGAGGGAGCAGTACTTC. As protein: CASSQEGTTLSREQYF.

This clone was observed a single time. V is TRBV9 and J is TRBJ2-2; 7 bases fit TRBD1. Germline CDR1 SGDLS, CDR2 YYNGEE. The CDR3 sequence is 13 residues long. Trimming took 2 bases from V and 6 from J; bases not matched to a gene: 1. This CDR3 is CASSVTGAGELFF. The CDR3 DNA reads as TGTGCCAGCAGCGTCACAGGGGCCGGGGAGCTGTTTTTT.